One and the same sample provided the 23 T cell receptor beta chains below, sequenced in a study of T cells expressing NK-cell markers. TCRdb reprocessed the 5' RACE reads; each CDR3 protein has one entry and no DNA is given. This listing includes about 550,000 distinct CDR3 sequences. The sample consisted of blood T cells: a sorted CD56 or NKG2C T cell subset, CD4+ or CD8+ T cells, or bulk PBMC T cells (not recorded which). Source of these receptors: a young man in good health.

The chain employs TRBV24-1 and TRBJ1-2. The CDR3 covers 12 residues. Looked up from germline, CDR1 is KGHDR and CDR2 is SFDVKD. CDR3 in amino acids: CATSALGYGYTF.

The chain has TRBV7-2 and TRBJ2-1. CDR1 and CDR2 from the germline V gene are SGHTA and FQGNSA. There are 14 residues in the CDR3. The CDR3 protein is CASSFRASYNEQFF.

J is TRBJ2-5 and V is TRBV7-2; TCRdb's D call of TRBD2 is untestable without DNA. Germline loops: CDR1 SGHTA, CDR2 FQGNSA. The CDR3 totals 17 residues. The CDR3 sequence is CASSLAPGTSGGETQYF.

The chain is built from TRBV14 and TRBJ2-7; TCRdb proposes TRBD2, but this gene call is untestable without DNA. The CDR3 consists of 15 residues. Looked up from germline, CDR1 is SGHDN and CDR2 is FVKESK. CDR3 in amino acids: CASSHVTKGPYEQYF.

The rearrangement uses TRBV7-2 and TRBJ2-7; TCRdb's D gene call, TRBD1, goes unchecked for lack of DNA. The CDR3 is made up of 14 amino acids. Germline CDR1 SGHTA, CDR2 FQGNSA. This CDR3 reads CASSQIDRVYEQYF.

This chain uses TRBV6-5 with TRBJ2-5; TCRdb gives TRBD1 as the D gene, but with no DNA this cannot be confirmed. Per germline, CDR1 MNHEY and CDR2 SVGAGI. The CDR3 has 15 amino acids. CDR3 loop: CASSYSAGNGETQYF.

The chain recombines TRBV24-1 with TRBJ2-1; there is no DNA to check the TCRdb D call of TRBD2. This CDR3 region has 15 residues. Per the germline V gene, CDR1 is KGHDR and CDR2 is SFDVKD. The CDR3 loop reads CATSGSGRVYNEQFF.

The rearrangement links TRBV29-1 to TRBJ2-3; TCRdb indicates TRBD2, and absent DNA this call remains unverified. This CDR3 is 14 amino acids long. Germline CDR1 and CDR2: SQVTM and ANQGSEA. CDR3 amino acids: CSVDGLAGAATQYF.

The chain links TRBV5-1 to TRBJ1-2; there is no DNA to check the TCRdb D call of TRBD1. The V gene's germline CDR1 is SGHRS and CDR2 YFSETQ. The CDR3 loop spans 14 amino acids. The CDR3 protein is CASSPAQGDYGYTF.

The V and J genes are TRBV5-1 and TRBJ1-2. The CDR3 is 13 amino acids. CDR1 is SGHRS, CDR2 YFSETQ, per germline. This chain's CDR3 is CASSLDKGPGYTF.

The chain links TRBV12-3 or TRBV12-4 to TRBJ2-6. The CDR3 runs 18 residues. CDR3 residues: CASSLRLTRGSGANVLTF.

The chain uses TRBV6-2 or TRBV6-3 and TRBJ2-3; checking the TCRdb D call of TRBD2 is not possible without DNA. This CDR3 region has 13 residues. Germline-derived CDR1 and CDR2 are MNHEY and SVGEGT. The CDR3 reads CASRRDRTDTQYF.

V and J are TRBV4-2 and TRBJ2-7; with no DNA, the TCRdb D assignment of TRBD1 cannot be verified. The CDR3 is made up of 15 amino acids. Germline CDR1 and CDR2: LGHNA and YNFKEQ. This CDR3 is CASSQGGQSSYEQYF.

The chain couples TRBV20-1 to TRBJ1-4. CDR1 is DFQATT and CDR2 is SNEGSKA in the germline V gene (reference sequence). This CDR3 comprises 13 residues. The CDR3 reads CSARDLVLEKLFF.

The J gene is TRBJ2-1, the V gene TRBV6-4; TCRdb calls TRBD2, which cannot be checked without DNA. Germline V lookup: CDR1 MRHNA, CDR2 SNTAGT. The CDR3 sequence is 15 residues long. CDR3: CASSASAGGTNEQFF.

V usage is TRBV4-3 and J usage is TRBJ2-7; the D call of TRBD1 rests on TCRdb alone, since no DNA is present to check it. CDR1 is LGHNA and CDR2 is YSLEER in the germline V gene. This CDR3 has 13 residues. The CDR3 region is CASSKQGSYEQYF.

V is TRBV6-5 and J is TRBJ2-1; without DNA, the TCRdb call of TRBD2 cannot be checked. Germline assignment: CDR1 MNHEY and CDR2 SVGAGI. The CDR3 has 17 amino acids. The chain's CDR3 is CASSYSISRVTYNEQFF.

V gene TRBV6-2 or TRBV6-3 combines with J gene TRBJ2-7; lacking DNA, the TRBD1 call made by TCRdb goes unchecked. The CDR3 spans 14 residues. Germline-derived CDR1 and CDR2 are MNHEY and SVGEGT. CDR3: CASEHRGASYEQYF.

The rearrangement uses TRBV10-2 and TRBJ1-2; TCRdb's D gene call, TRBD1, goes unchecked for lack of DNA. Germline-derived CDR1 and CDR2 are WSHSY and SAAADI. CDR3 length equals 14 residues. CDR3 sequence: CASRISQGNYGYTF.

V usage is TRBV7-8 and J usage is TRBJ2-7. Germline V gene data show CDR1 as SGHVS and CDR2 as FQNEAQ. The CDR3 totals 14 residues. The CDR3 sequence: CASSLNAGPYEQYF.

V gene TRBV29-1 combines with J gene TRBJ1-1. CDR3 size: 13 residues. Germline lookup yields CDR1 SQVTM and CDR2 ANQGSEA. The CDR3 loop is CSVYSEPGREAFF.

This CDR3 is CASSSGIGGSTDTQYF. The chain has TRBV7-2 and TRBJ2-3; there is no DNA to check the TCRdb D call of TRBD2. The germline V gene encodes CDR1 SGHTA and CDR2 FQGNSA. The CDR3 length is 16 residues.

CDR3 residues: CSAPLGGLGTDTQYF. The rearrangement uses TRBV20-1 and TRBJ2-3; TCRdb returns TRBD1, unconfirmable since there is no DNA. CDR1 and CDR2 (germline): DFQATT, SNEGSKA (reference sequence). This CDR3 has 15 residues.